This TCR beta chain was sequenced in a study of read filtering for tumor transcriptome and immune sequencing. For the study at large: Mean patient age was roughly 66 years, range about 47 to 85; roughly 18 male, roughly 14 female. After DNase treatment, RNA was made into whole-transcriptome libraries.

This CDR3 is built from 13 residues. Germline V gene sequence: CDR1 SGHTA, CDR2 FQGNSA. Study outcomes and limitations: Correlation between methods rose after single-read clonotypes were removed.

From roughly 390 ng of RNA, a library with molecular barcoded alpha/delta and beta/gamma adaptors was made. TCRdb re-called the reads through MiXCR, storing one row per CDR3 protein. The sample yields about 90,000 distinct CDR3 sequences, more than 9% seen once. As concerns this clonotype: Antigen unknown. This may be a read error, as it is one base from a much larger clone.

The TCR was taken from a donor aged 40 or over with multiple myeloma. Sequenced: a population of CD138-negative cells sorted from bone marrow. The V gene is TRBV7-2, the J gene TRBJ1-1; D is ambiguous. CDR3 bases: TGTGCCGGCAGCTTCGCGGTTAACACTGAAGCTTTCTTT. It translates to CAGSFAVNTEAFF.